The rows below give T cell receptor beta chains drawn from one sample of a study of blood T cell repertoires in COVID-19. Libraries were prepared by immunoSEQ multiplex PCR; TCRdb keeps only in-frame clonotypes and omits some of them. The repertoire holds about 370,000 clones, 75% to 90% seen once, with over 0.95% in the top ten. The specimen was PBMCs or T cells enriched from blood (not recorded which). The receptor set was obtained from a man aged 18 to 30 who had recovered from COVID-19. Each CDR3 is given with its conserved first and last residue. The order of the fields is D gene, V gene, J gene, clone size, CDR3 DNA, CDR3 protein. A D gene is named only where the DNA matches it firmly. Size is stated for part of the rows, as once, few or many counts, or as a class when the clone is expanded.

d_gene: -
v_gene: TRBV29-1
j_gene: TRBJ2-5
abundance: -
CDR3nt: TGCAGCGTTGACGGGAGTGTAGAGACCCAGTACTTC
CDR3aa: CSVDGSVETQYF

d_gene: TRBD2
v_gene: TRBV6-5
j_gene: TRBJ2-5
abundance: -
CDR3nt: TGTGCCAGCAGTAAGGGAGGGCTGCAAGAGACCCAGTACTTC
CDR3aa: CASSKGGLQETQYF

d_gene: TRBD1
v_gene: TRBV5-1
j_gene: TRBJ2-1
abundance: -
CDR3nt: TGCGCCAGCAGCTTGGGGGACAGAAACAATGAGCAGTTCTTC
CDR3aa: CASSLGDRNNEQFF

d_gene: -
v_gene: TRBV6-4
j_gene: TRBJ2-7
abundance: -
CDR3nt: TGTGCCAGCAGTGAAAATAGCCGGGGGGAGCAGTACTTC
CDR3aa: CASSENSRGEQYF

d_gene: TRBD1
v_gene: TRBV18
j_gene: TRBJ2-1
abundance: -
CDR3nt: TGTGCCAGCTCACCAGGACAGGGGGCTTGGAATGAGCAGTTCTTC
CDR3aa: CASSPGQGAWNEQFF

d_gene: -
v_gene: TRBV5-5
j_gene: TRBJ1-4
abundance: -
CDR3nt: TGTGCCAGCAGCCGGTATGCGGGGAATGAAAAACTGTTTTTT
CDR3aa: CASSRYAGNEKLFF

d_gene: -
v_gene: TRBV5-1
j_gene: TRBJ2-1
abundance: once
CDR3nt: TGCGCCAGCAGGACGACAGGTACTGCCTACAATGAGCAGTTCTTC
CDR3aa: CASRTTGTAYNEQFF

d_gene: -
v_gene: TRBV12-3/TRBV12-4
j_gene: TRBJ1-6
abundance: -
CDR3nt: TGTGCCAGCAGACAGTCAAATTCACCCCTCCACTTT
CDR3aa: CASRQSNSPLHF

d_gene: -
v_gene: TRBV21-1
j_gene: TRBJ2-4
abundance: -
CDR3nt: TGTGCCAGCAGCAAAGGCCACGGGGGACTAGCCAAAAACATTCAGTACTTC
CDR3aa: CASSKGHGGLAKNIQYF

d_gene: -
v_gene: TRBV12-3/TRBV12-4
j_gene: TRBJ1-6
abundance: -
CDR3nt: TGTGCCAGCAATAGACAGAATTCACCCCTCCACTTT
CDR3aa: CASNRQNSPLHF

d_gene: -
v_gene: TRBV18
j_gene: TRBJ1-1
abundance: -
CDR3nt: TGTGCCAGCTCACCGGACAGAAGGGACACTGAAGCTTTCTTT
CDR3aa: CASSPDRRDTEAFF

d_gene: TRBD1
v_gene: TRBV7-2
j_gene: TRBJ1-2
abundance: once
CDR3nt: TGTGCCAGCAGCCTGGACAGGGCATGGGGCTACACCTTC
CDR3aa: CASSLDRAWGYTF

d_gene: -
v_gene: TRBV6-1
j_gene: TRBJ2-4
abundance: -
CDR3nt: TGTGCCAGCAGTGCCCTCGGTCGGGTCGTGGGCAAAAACATTCAGTACTTC
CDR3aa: CASSALGRVVGKNIQYF

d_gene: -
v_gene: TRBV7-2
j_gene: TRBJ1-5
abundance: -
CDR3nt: TGTGCCAGCAGCTTATTGGCGGGGAATCAGCCCCAGCATTTT
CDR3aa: CASSLLAGNQPQHF

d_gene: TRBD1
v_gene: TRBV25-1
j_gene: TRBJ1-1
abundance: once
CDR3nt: TGTGCCAGCACCACGGGACAGCGTGAAGCTTTCTTT
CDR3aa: CASTTGQREAFF

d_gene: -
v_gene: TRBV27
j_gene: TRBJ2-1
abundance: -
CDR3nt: TGTGCCAGCGTAGGGGGGCTAGCGGAGTACAATGAGCAGTTCTTC
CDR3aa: CASVGGLAEYNEQFF

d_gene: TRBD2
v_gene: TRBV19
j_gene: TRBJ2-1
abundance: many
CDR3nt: TGTGCCAGTAGGACTACTAGCGGGAGTTTTGATGAGCAGTTCTTC
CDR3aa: CASRTTSGSFDEQFF

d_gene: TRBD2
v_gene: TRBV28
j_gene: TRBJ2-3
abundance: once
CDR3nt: TGTGCCAGTTCTGAAGCGGGAGGAATGGTAGATACGCAGTATTTT
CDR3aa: CASSEAGGMVDTQYF

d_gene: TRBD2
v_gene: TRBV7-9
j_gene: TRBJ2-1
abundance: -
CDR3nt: TGTGCCAGCAGCTTTGATCTAGCGGAAGAGCAGTTCTTC
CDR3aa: CASSFDLAEEQFF

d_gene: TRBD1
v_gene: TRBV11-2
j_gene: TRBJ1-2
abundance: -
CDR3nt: TGTGCCAGCAGCTTAGGGGGACAGAAGTACTATGGCTACACCTTC
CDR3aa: CASSLGGQKYYGYTF

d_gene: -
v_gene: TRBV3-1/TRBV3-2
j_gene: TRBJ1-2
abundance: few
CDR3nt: TGTGCCAGCAGCCCGGGACAATCATACACCTTC
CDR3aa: CASSPGQSYTF

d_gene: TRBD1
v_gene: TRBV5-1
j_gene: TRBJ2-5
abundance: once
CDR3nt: TGCGCCAGCAGCCCAAAGGACAGGGGAGAGACCCAGTACTTC
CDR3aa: CASSPKDRGETQYF

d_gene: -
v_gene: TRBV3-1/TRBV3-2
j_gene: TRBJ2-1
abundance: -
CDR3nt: TGTGCCAGCAGCCAAGCGGGGTCGGGTGAGCAGTTCTTC
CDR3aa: CASSQAGSGEQFF

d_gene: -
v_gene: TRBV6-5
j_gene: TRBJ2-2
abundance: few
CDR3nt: TGTGCCAGCAGTTCCGCGGGGATCGGGGAGCTGTTTTTT
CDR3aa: CASSSAGIGELFF

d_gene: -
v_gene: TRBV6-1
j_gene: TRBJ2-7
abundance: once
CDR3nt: TGTGCCAGCAGTGACCTTTGGACAGACGAGCAGTACTTC
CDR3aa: CASSDLWTDEQYF

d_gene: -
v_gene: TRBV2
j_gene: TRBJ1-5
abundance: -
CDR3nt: TGTGCCAGCAAGGGCGGACATGGTCAGCCCCAGCATTTT
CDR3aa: CASKGGHGQPQHF

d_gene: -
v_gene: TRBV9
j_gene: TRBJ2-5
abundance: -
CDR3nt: TGTGCCAGCAGCGTTCAAGGAGCCCGGGAGACCCAGTACTTC
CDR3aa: CASSVQGARETQYF

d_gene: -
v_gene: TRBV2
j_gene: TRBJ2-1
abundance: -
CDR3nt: TGTGCCAGCAGAAGTAGCGGTACACCCTACAATGAGCAGTTCTTC
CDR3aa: CASRSSGTPYNEQFF

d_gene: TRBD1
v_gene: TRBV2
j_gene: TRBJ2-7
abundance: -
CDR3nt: TGTGCCAGCACCAGGGGACAGGGGGGCTACGAGCAGTACTTC
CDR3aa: CASTRGQGGYEQYF

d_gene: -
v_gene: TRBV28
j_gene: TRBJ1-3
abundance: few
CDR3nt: TGTGCCAGCAGTTTGTGGCCATCTGGAAACACCATATATTTT
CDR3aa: CASSLWPSGNTIYF

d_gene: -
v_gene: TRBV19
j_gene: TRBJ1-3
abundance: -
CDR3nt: TGTGCCAGTAGTTCGGGGAGCTCTGGAAACACCATATATTTT
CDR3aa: CASSSGSSGNTIYF

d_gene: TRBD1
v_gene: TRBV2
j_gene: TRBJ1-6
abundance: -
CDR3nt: TGTGCCAGCAAGGGTGGGGCACAGGGGAGTAATTCACCCCTCCACTTT
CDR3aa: CASKGGAQGSNSPLHF

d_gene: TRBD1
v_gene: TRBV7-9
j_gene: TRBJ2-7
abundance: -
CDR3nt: TGTGCCAGCAGCTTAGACACAGGGGGCCCGCAGTACTTC
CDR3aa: CASSLDTGGPQYF

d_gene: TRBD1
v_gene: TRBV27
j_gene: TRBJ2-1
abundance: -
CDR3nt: TGTGCCATCGGGACAGGTCCGGTCAATGAGCAGTTCTTC
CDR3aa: CAIGTGPVNEQFF

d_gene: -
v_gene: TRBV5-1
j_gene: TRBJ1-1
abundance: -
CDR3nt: TGCGCCAGCAGGAGTCTCGATTCGAACACTGAAGCTTTCTTT
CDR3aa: CASRSLDSNTEAFF

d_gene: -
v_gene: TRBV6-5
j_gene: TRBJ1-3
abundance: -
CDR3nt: TGTGCCAGCAGTTACCTCCGGGACTCTGGAAACACCATATATTTT
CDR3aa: CASSYLRDSGNTIYF

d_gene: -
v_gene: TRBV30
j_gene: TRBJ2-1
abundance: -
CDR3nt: TGTGCCTGGAGTCGCAATGAGCAGTTCTTC
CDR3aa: CAWSRNEQFF

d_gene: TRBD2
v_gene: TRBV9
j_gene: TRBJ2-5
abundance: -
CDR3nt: TGTGCCAGCAGCTCCGCGACTAGCGGGAGATGGGAGACCCAGTACTTC
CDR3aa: CASSSATSGRWETQYF

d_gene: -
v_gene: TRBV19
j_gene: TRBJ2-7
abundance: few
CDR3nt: TGTGCCAGTAGTATCTCCCTATCCTACGAGCAGTACTTC
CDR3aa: CASSISLSYEQYF

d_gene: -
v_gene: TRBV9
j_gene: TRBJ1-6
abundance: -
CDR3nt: TGTGCCAGCAGCGAAAGGACAGCCGATAATTCACCCCTCCACTTT
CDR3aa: CASSERTADNSPLHF

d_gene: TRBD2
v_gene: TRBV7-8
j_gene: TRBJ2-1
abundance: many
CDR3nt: TGTGCCAGCAGCCTCGAGCGGGGGGGCCGGAATGAGCAGTTCTTC
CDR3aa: CASSLERGGRNEQFF

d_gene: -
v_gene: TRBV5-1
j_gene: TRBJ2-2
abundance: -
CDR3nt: TGCGCCAGCAGCCCCAACACGAACACCGGGGAGCTGTTTTTT
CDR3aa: CASSPNTNTGELFF

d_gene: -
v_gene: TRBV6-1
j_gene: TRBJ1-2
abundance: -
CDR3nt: TGTGCCAGCAGTGAAATAGGGACATCCAACTATGGCTACACCTTC
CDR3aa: CASSEIGTSNYGYTF

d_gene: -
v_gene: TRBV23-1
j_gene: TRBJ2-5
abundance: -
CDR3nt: TGCGCCAGCAGTCAACCAACGGGGGTAGAGACCCAGTACTTC
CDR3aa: CASSQPTGVETQYF

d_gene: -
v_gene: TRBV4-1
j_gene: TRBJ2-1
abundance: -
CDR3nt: TGCGCCAGCAGCCAAGATCGATTTATGAGCTCCTACAATGAGCAGTTCTTC
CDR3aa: CASSQDRFMSSYNEQFF

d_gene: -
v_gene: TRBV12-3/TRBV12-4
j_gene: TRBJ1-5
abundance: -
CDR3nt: TGTGCCAGCAAGGGGGAAGGCAATCAGCCCCAGCATTTT
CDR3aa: CASKGEGNQPQHF